This T cell receptor beta chain stems from a study of cytomegalovirus exposure and HLA in healthy donors. Whole-study context: From about 200 million T cells, an earlier analysis saw around 120 million unique TCR beta sequences.

About this clone itself: The antigen remains undetermined.

Germline CDR1 and CDR2: SGHNT and YYREEE (reference sequence). The CDR3 consists of 15 residues. The V end was cut by 4 bases, the J end by 2 bases, with 15 bases between. Overall study findings and caveats: Per published accounts, TCR beta sequences correctly predicted the HLA-A and HLA-B alleles of most subjects.

PCR involved 60 Vbeta and 13 Jbeta primers. Method: immunoSEQ multiplex PCR; TCRdb's copy keeps in-frame clones and lacks some. The profile covers about 130,000 clones, with 70% to 85% appearing a single time and 1.5% to 2% taken by the ten largest. Sequenced sample: PBMCs. The chain employs TRBV5-4 and TRBJ1-1; a weak D match, TRBD1 (6 bases). The clonotype originates from a boy between 10 and 17 years old in good health and CMV-seronegative. CDR3 protein: CASSAGQRLNTEAFF. The DNA for the CDR3 is TGTGCCAGCAGCGCTGGACAGAGACTAAACACTGAAGCTTTCTTT.